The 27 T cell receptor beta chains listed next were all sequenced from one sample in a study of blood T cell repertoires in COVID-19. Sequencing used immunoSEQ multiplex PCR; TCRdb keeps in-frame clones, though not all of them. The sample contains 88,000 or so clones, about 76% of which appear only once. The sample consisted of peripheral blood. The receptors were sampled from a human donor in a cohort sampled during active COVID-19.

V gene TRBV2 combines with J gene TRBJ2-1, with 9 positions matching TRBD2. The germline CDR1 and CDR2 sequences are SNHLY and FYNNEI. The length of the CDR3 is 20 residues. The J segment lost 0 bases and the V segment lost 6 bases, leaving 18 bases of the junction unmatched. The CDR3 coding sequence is TGTGCCAGCAGCCACCAAATGGGCCTAGCGGGGAGACTCTCCTACAATGAGCAGTTCTTC. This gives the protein CASSHQMGLAGRLSYNEQFF.

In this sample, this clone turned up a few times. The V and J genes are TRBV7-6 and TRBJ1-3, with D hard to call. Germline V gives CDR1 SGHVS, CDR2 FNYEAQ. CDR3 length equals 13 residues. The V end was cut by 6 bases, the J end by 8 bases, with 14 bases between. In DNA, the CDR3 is TGTGCCAGCAGTAGGACGGAGGAAGACACCATATATTTT. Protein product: CASSRTEEDTIYF.

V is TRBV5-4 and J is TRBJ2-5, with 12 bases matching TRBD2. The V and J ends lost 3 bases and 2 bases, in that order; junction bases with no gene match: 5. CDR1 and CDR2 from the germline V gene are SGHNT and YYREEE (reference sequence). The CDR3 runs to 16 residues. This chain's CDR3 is CASSSPTSGRQETQYF. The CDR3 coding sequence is TGTGCCAGCAGCTCACCAACTAGCGGGAGGCAAGAGACCCAGTACTTC.

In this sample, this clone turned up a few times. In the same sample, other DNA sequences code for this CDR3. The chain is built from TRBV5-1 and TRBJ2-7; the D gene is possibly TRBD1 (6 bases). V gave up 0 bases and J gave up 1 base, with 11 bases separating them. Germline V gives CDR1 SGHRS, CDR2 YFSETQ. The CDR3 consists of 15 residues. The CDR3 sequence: CASSLAGQPSYEQYF. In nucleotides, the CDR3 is TGCGCCAGCAGCTTGGCGGGACAACCTTCCTACGAGCAGTACTTC.

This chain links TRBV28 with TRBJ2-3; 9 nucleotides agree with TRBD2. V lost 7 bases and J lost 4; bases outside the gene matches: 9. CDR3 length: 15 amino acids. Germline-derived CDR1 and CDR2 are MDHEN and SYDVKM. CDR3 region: CASTLWREGADTQYF. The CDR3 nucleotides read TGTGCCAGCACCCTATGGCGGGAGGGGGCAGATACGCAGTATTTT. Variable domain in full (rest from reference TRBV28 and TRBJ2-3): DVKVTQSSRYLVKRTGEKVFLECVQDMDHENMFWYRQDPGLGLRLIYFSYDVKMKEKGDIPEGYSVSREKKERFSLILESASTNQTSMYLCASTLWREGADTQYFGPGTRLTVL.

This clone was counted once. CDR3 coding DNA: TGTGCCAGCAGCCAAGGAGGGACTAGCGGGAGCACAGATACGCAGTATTTT. Protein sequence: CASSQGGTSGSTDTQYF. The rearrangement uses TRBV4-2 and TRBJ2-3; TRBD2 matches at 12 bases. V lost 1 base to trimming and J lost 0 bases; unmatched junction nucleotides: 2. The CDR3 covers 17 residues. Germline V gene lookup returns CDR1 LGHNA and CDR2 YNFKEQ.

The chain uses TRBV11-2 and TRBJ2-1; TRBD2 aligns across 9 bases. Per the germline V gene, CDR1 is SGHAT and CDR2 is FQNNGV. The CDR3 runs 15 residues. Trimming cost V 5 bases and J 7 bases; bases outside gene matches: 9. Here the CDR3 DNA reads TGTGCCAGCAGCCCAAATAGCGGGAGTGGAAATGAGCAGTTCTTC. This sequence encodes CASSPNSGSGNEQFF.

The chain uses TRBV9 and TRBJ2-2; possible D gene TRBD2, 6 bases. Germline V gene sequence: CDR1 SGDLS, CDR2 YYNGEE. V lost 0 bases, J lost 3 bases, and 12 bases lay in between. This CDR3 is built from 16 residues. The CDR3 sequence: CASSVAPSVHTGELFF. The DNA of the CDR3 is TGTGCCAGCAGCGTAGCCCCTAGCGTGCACACCGGGGAGCTGTTTTTT.

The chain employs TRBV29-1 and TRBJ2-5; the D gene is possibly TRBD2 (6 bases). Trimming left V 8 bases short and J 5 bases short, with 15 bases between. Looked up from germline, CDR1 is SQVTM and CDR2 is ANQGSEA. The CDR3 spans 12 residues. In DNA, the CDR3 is TGCAGCTCAGCAGGAGGGACTGAGACCCAGTACTTC. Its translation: CSSAGGTETQYF.

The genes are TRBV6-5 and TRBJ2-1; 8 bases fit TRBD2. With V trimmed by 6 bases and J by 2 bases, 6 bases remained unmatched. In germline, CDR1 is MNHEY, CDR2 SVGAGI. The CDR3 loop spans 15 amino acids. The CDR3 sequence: CASSPAGDAYNEQFF. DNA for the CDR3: TGTGCCAGCAGCCCAGCGGGAGACGCCTACAATGAGCAGTTCTTC.

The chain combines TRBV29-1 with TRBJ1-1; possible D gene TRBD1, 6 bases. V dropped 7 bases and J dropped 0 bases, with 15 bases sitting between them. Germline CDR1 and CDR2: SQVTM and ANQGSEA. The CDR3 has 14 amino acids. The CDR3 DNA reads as TGCAGCGCGAGCACGACAGGACTGAACACTGAAGCTTTCTTT. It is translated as CSASTTGLNTEAFF. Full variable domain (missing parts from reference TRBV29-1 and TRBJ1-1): SAVISQKPSRDICQRGTSLTIQCQVDSQVTMMFWYRQQPGQSLTLIATANQGSEATYESGFVIDKFPISRPNLTFSTLTVSNMSPEDSSIYLCSASTTGLNTEAFFGQGTRLTVV.

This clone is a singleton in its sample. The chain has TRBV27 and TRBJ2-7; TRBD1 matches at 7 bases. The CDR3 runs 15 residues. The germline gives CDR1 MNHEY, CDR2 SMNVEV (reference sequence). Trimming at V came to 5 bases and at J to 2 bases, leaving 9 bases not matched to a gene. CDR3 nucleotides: TGTGCCAGCAGTCCTGAGACAGGGTACCCCTACGAGCAGTACTTC. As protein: CASSPETGYPYEQYF.

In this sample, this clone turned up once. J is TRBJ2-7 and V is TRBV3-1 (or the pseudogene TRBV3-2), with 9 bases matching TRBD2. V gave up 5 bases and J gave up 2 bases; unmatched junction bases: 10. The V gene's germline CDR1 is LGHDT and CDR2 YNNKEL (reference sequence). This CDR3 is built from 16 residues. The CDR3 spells CASSGGASGTPYEQYF. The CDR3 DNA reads TGTGCCAGCAGCGGGGGGGCTAGCGGGACCCCCTACGAGCAGTACTTC.

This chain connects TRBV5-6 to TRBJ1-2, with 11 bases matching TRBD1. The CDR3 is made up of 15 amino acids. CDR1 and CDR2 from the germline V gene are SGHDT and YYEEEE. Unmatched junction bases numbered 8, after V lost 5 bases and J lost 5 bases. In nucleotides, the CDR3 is TGTGCCAGCAGTCGTGGACAGGGGGCCACATATGGCTACACCTTC. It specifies CASSRGQGATYGYTF.

CDR3 sequence reads: CSALPGVTQYF. CDR3 DNA: TGCAGTGCACTACCTGGCGTGACCCAGTACTTC. V usage is TRBV20-1 and J usage is TRBJ2-5; D remains unclear. V lost 6 bases to trimming and J lost 7 bases, with 12 bases between them. The CDR3 totals 11 residues. Germline lookup yields CDR1 DFQATT and CDR2 SNEGSKA (reference sequence).

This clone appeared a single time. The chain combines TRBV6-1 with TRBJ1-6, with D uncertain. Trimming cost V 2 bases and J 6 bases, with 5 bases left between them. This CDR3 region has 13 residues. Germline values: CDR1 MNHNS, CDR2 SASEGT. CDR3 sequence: CASSETGNSPLHF. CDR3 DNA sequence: TGTGCCAGCAGTGAAACCGGTAATTCACCCCTCCACTTT.

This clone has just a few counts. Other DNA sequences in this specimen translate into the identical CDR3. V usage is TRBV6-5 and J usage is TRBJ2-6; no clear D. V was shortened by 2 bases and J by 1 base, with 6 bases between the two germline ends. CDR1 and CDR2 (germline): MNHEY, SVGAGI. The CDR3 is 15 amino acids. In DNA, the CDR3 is TGTGCCAGCAGTTACCGAGGATCTGGGGCCAACGTCCTGACTTTC. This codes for CASSYRGSGANVLTF.

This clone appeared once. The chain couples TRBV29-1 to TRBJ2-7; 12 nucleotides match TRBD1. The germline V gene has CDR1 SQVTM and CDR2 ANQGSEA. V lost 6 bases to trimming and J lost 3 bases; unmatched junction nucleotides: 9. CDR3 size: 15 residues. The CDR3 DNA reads TGCAGCGTGGCACTCGGGACAGGGGGCTACTACGAGCAGTACTTC. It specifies CSVALGTGGYYEQYF.

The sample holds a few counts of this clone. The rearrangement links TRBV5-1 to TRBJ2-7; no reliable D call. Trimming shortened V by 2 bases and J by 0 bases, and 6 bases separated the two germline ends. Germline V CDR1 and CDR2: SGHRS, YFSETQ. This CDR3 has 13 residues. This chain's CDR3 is CASSLSISYEQYF. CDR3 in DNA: TGCGCCAGCAGCTTATCCATCTCCTACGAGCAGTACTTC.

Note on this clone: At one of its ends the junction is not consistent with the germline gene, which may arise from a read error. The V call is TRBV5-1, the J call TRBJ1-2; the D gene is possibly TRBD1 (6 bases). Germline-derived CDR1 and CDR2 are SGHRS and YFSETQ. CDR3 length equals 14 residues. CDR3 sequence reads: CASADGQSKYGYTF. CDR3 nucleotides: TGCGCCAGCGCCGATGGACAGTCTAAGTATGGCTACACCTTC. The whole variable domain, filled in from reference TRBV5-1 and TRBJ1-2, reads KAGVTQTPRYLIKTRGQQVTLSCSPISGHRSVSWYQQTPGQGLQFLFEYFSETQRNKGNFPGRFSGRQFSNSRSEMNVSTLELGDSALYLCASADGQSKYGYTFGSGTRLTVV.

The chain's CDR3 is CASSPGLGRGNTEAFF. In DNA form, the CDR3 reads TGTGCCAGCAGTCCCGGGCTCGGCAGGGGGAACACTGAAGCTTTCTTT. This chain joins TRBV5-6 and TRBJ1-1, with TRBD1 as a possible D gene (6 bases). Germline V gene sequence: CDR1 SGHDT, CDR2 YYEEEE. The V gene lost 5 bases and the J gene lost 1 base, with 18 bases spanning the gap. This CDR3 contains 16 residues.

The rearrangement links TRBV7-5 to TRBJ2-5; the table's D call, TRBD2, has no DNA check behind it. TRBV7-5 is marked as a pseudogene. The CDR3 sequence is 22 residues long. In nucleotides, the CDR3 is TGTGCCAGAAGCCCCATAGGGACTAGCGGGAGGCCTGGCGTTACTGGGGGGGAGACCCAGTACTTC. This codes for CARSPIGTSGRPGVTGGETQYF.

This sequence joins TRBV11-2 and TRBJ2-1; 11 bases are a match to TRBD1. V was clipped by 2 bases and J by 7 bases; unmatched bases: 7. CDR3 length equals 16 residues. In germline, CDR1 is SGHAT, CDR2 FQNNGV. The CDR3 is CASSLTGTGGSNEQFF. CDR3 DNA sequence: TGTGCCAGCAGCTTAACCGGGACAGGGGGTTCTAATGAGCAGTTCTTC.

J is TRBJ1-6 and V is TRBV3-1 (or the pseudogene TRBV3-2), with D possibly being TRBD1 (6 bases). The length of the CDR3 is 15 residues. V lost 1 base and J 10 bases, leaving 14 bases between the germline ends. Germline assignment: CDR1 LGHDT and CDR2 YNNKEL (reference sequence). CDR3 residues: CASSQGLEGGSPLHF. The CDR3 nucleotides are TGTGCCAGCAGCCAAGGTCTGGAGGGGGGGTCACCCCTCCACTTT.

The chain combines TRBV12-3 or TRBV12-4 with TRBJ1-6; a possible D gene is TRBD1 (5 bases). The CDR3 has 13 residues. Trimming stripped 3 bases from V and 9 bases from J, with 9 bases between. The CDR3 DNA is TGTGCCAGCAGTTTGGGGCCAGGTTCACCCCTCCACTTT. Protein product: CASSLGPGSPLHF.

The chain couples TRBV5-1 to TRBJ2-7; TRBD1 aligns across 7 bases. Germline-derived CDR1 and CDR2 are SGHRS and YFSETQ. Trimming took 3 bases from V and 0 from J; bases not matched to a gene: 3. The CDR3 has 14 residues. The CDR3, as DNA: TGCGCCAGCAGCTACGGACAGGTCTCCTACGAGCAGTACTTC. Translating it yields CASSYGQVSYEQYF.

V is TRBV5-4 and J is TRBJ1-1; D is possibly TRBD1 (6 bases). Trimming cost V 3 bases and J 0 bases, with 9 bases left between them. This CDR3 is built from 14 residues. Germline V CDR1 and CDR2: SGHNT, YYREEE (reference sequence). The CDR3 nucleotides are TGTGCCAGCAGCTGGGGACAAATGAACACTGAAGCTTTCTTT. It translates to CASSWGQMNTEAFF. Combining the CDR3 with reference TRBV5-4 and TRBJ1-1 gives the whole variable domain ETGVTQSPTHLIKTRGQQVTLRCSSQSGHNTVSWYQQALGQGPQFIFQYYREEENGRGNFPPRFSGLQFPNYSSELNVNALELDDSALYLCASSWGQMNTEAFFGQGTRLTVV.